This TCR beta chain originates from a study of cytomegalovirus exposure and HLA in healthy donors. General study points: High sensitivity and specificity were reportedly achieved when the classifier diagnosed cytomegalovirus status. Analysis performed later showed TCR beta chains linked to HLA being more clonally expanded than equally common others. For TCR beta chains, V- and J-gene trimming was later linked to a missense DCLRE1C variant.

PCR was performed using 60 Vbeta and 13 Jbeta primers. Original processing methods: As a later analysis found, there were about 80 million unique TCR beta chains, of which around 9.9 million were shared. Method: immunoSEQ multiplex PCR; TCRdb's copy keeps in-frame clones and lacks some. V and J calls plus clone size are reproduced from that table; the DNA served to infer D and trimming. Among roughly 150,000 clones listed, 75% were seen once. As for this clone: Its target is not known.

The sample comprised PBMCs. This receptor was taken from a man between 18 and 29 years old in good health and CMV-seronegative.

The CDR3 bases are TGTGCCAGCAGCCCGGGCTACCCGGGGGAGCAGTACTTC. Residues: CASSPGYPGEQYF. This chain uses TRBV7-9 with TRBJ2-7; D may be TRBD2 (5 bases). V was shortened by 5 bases and J by 7 bases, with 15 bases between the two germline ends. This CDR3 spans 13 amino acids. The germline V gene has CDR1 SEHNR and CDR2 FQNEAQ (reference sequence).